This T cell receptor beta chain was retrieved from a study of blood T cell repertoires in COVID-19. At the level of the study: The United States, Italy and Spain were the sources of the acute and convalescent COVID-19 samples. PBMCs, B-cell-depleted T cells, or T cells provided the cDNA or gDNA that made up the material.

Original analysis: Using reference gene primer amplification, nucleated cell counts were estimated. Libraries were prepared by immunoSEQ multiplex PCR; TCRdb keeps only in-frame clonotypes and omits some of them. The DNA gave D and trimming, while V, J and clone size come from that table. The table records about 90,000 clones, approximately 89% of them present only once. Germline V lookup: CDR1 SGHRS, CDR2 YFSETQ. With 1 base clipped from V and 9 bases from J, the junction kept 5 bases outside the gene matches. This CDR3 spans 15 amino acids. This rearrangement joins TRBV5-1 to TRBJ2-1, with 12 bases that match TRBD2. Sequencing was performed on peripheral blood. The sequence came from a man aged 55-75 years with acute or convalescent COVID-19. CDR3 residues: CASSLRLAGDAEQFF. In DNA, the CDR3 is TGCGCCAGCAGCTTGCGACTAGCGGGAGACGCTGAGCAGTTCTTC.